The clone carrying this TCR beta chain was seen a few times. This sample is drawn from a study of blood T cells in healthy people across ages. Primers used in a second PCR of roughly 6 to 11 cycles were a sample-barcoded 5' primer and a J-beta primer mix. TCRdb reanalysed the 5' RACE reads using MiXCR and keeps one entry per CDR3 protein. The repertoire holds approximately 780,000 distinct CDR3 sequences, with roughly 25% as singletons. The same sample was also studied in work on T cells of mothers and their children.

The sequence derives from a boy aged 10-17 years in good health. The sequenced sample was blood.

CDR3 nucleotide sequence: TGTGCCAGCAGCCTCAAAGGGGTAGCGGGCAGGTACGAGCAGTACTTC. Protein product: CASSLKGVAGRYEQYF. This sequence joins TRBV6-5 and TRBJ2-7, with 7 nucleotides matching TRBD2. The trim removed 6 bases at V and 4 bases at J, leaving 15 bases unmatched. The CDR3 has 16 residues. The germline CDR1 and CDR2 sequences are MNHEY and SVGAGI.